The entry that follows covers one T cell receptor beta chain sequence. Its antigen is unidentified. The record originates from a study of T cell repertoires in cytomegalovirus infection. One entry per CDR3 protein results from TCRdb running MiXCR on the reads. This table holds roughly 990,000 distinct CDR3 sequences, about 33% found once. Specimen: cultured CD8+ T cells from PBMCs, collected from culture after CMV antigen stimulation. The sequence came from a human donor in good health (CMV status not recorded). Some clones in this sample may be carry-over from other donors' samples.

CDR3 amino acids: CASTVSRSADSYGYTF. CDR3 DNA: TGTGCCAGTACCGTATCCCGATCCGCGGACAGCTATGGCTACACCTTC. The rearrangement links TRBV19 to TRBJ1-2; TRBD1 might be the D (6 bases). Trimming cost V 7 bases and J 4 bases, with 22 bases left between them. From germline, CDR1 is LNHDA and CDR2 SQIVND (reference sequence). This CDR3 is 16 amino acids long.